The TCR beta chain under discussion was sequenced for a study of blood T cell repertoires in COVID-19 (dated by TCRdb to about 2020). For the study in its entirety: Samples covering the acute and convalescent phases of COVID-19 were provided by collaborators in the United States, Italy and Spain. The repertoires were released in a freely available public database intended as a resource for research on the immune response to SARS-CoV-2. HLA class I and class II types, where available, came from metadata supplied by the sample provider rather than from assay-based typing. Sample metadata almost always included a de-identified subject ID, COVID-19 status, age in years and sex. The prospective study material was composed of cDNA or gDNA derived from T cells, B-cell-depleted T cells, or PBMCs. Deeply sampled blood TCRbeta repertoires from subjects exposed to, actively infected with, or recovered from COVID-19 were included in the dataset. The samples were drawn from the first 160 participants of the ongoing ImmuneRACE study and from under 1,500 subjects provided by 6 global collaborators.

Broader findings and caveats from the paper: How much clinical and demographic metadata was included differed by source and by participant, and the metadata was provided uncurated.

Participants in the prospective study were aged roughly 18 to 95 years, lived in more than 20 United States geographic areas, and enrolled through a virtual design. To assign participants to cohorts, the prospective study relied on clinical history that participants themselves reported in a screening survey and a study questionnaire. Recovered participants in ImmuneRACE Cohort 3 were defined by two consecutive negative NP/OP PCR tests, clearance by a healthcare professional, or resolution of symptoms. In the prospective study, mobile phlebotomists collected whole blood, serum and a nasopharyngeal or oropharyngeal swab from each participant. Participants in the prospective study had the option to provide additional blood draws and questionnaires over an approximately two-month period. Before DNA extraction, prospective study blood samples were shipped either frozen or at room temperature. TCRbeta CDR3 regions were amplified from genomic DNA using the immunoSEQ Assay, a bias-controlled multiplex PCR. In the paper's pipeline: The number of nucleated cells in each sample was estimated by amplification of reference gene primers within the assay. To quantify the absolute abundance of each unique TCRbeta CDR3 rearrangement, sequence reads were collapsed and filtered. For each sample, productive Simpson clonality was calculated as the square root of Simpson's diversity index across productive rearrangements. Not all clones reach the TCRdb copy of this immuneACCESS table, which keeps in-frame sequences only. Checked studies attribute under half of the gap to unresolved V genes and leave the rest unexplained. V and J calls and clone size are copied from that table; D and trimming were computed from the DNA. Present in this sample are approximately 440,000 clones, less than 95% of which were seen just once. The top ten hold around 0.6% of the sample.

As to this clone: The antigen it recognizes is unknown. Base-call qualities are not available, and no considerably larger clone is one nucleotide away.

From a lookup of the germline V gene (reference sequence), CDR1 and CDR2 are LNHDA and SQIVND. The junction shows trimming of 6 bases on V and 6 bases on J, and the gene matches do not reach 4 bases of it. The CDR3 covers 12 residues, taking in both the cysteine and the phenylalanine. Only the CDR3 region is kept as DNA, spanning 36 bases read in frame from base 1. The sample comprised PBMCs or T cells enriched from blood (not recorded which). This clonotype was sampled from a man aged 18 to 29 who had recovered from COVID-19. In this chain, TRBV19 is recombined with TRBJ1-1; TRBD1 aligns with 7 central bases. The CDR3 has the sequence CASSGQDAEAFF. At the DNA level, the sequence is TGTGCCAGTAGCGGACAGGATGCTGAAGCTTTCTTT.